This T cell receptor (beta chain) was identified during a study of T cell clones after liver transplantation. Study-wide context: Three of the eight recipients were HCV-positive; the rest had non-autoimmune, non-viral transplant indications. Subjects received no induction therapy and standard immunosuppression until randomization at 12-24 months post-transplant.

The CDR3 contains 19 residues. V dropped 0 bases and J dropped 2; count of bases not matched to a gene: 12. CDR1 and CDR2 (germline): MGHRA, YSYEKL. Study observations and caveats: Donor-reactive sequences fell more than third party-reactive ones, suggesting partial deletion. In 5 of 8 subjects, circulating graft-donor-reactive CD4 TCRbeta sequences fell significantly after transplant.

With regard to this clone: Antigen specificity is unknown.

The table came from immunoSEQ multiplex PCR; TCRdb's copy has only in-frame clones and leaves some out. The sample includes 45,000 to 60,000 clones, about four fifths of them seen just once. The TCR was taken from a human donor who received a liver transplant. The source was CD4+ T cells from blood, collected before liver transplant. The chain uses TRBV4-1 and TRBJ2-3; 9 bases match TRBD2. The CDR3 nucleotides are TGCGCCAGCAGCCAAGATTTTAGTTTCGGCGGGGGGGTCACAGATACGCAGTATTTT. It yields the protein CASSQDFSFGGGVTDTQYF.